This T cell receptor (beta chain) was profiled in a study of cytotoxic CD8 clonotypes in ibrutinib-treated CLL. The CDR3 contains 14 residues. V was cut by 4 bases and J by 2 bases, with 9 bases left in between. Germline CDR1 reads MRHNA; CDR2 reads SNTAGT. Depth targeted 1 in 200,000 to 1 in 1 million T cells, averaging roughly 9.7x coverage per clonotype. Profiling relied on immunoSEQ multiplex PCR, and the TCRdb table lists in-frame clones only, not all of them. The sample has approximately 9,200 clones; 60% to 80% are singletons. V and J are TRBV6-4 and TRBJ1-5; TRBD1 is a possible D gene (6 bases). The material was PBMCs, obtained before ibrutinib treatment. This receptor was identified in a human donor with chronic lymphocytic leukemia. The DNA of the CDR3 is TGTGCCAGCAGTGTGGAGGGGGGCAATCAGCCCCAGCATTTT. As protein: CASSVEGGNQPQHF.